These 10 T cell receptor beta chains originate from one sample sequenced in a study of a mutant IDH1 vaccine in newly diagnosed glioma. The sample's time point: week 35, safety follow-up. A 20-mer mutant IDH1 peptide at 300 ug was injected subcutaneously with topical imiquimod. Antigens for these TCRs are unknown. Sequencing was performed with immunoSEQ multiplex PCR; in TCRdb, only in-frame clones are kept and a portion is missing. The sample holds over 40,000 clones, around 81% seen once. Sequencing used PBMCs, obtained from a glioma patient whose treatment included an IDH1 peptide vaccine. These receptors all come from a woman aged 40 to 55 with glioma. Some clones in this sample may be carry-over from other donors' samples.

V usage is TRBV5-5 and J usage is TRBJ2-2; 8 bases agree with TRBD2. This CDR3 is 15 amino acids long. The germline gives CDR1 SGHKS, CDR2 YYEKEE (reference sequence). With 5 bases clipped from V and 7 bases from J, the junction kept 10 bases outside the gene matches. This CDR3 reads CASSSGTRAIGELFF. In DNA form, the CDR3 reads TGTGCCAGCAGTTCCGGGACTAGAGCAATCGGGGAGCTGTTTTTT.

The chain combines TRBV19 with TRBJ2-2; 9 nucleotides agree with TRBD1. Losses at the gene ends were 6 bases for V and 6 bases for J; bases not matched to a gene: 2. The CDR3 is 13 residues long. The germline V gene encodes CDR1 LNHDA and CDR2 SQIVND (reference sequence). CDR3 amino acids: CASRGQGAGELFF. The CDR3 DNA follows: TGTGCCAGTAGGGGACAGGGAGCCGGGGAGCTGTTTTTT.

The CDR3 here is CASSLAGSSYNEQFF. CDR3 DNA sequence: TGCGCCAGCAGCTTGGCCGGAAGTTCCTACAATGAGCAGTTCTTC. The gene calls are TRBV5-1 and TRBJ2-1, with unresolved D. V was pared by 0 bases and J by 1 base, with 8 bases between. Per germline, CDR1 SGHRS and CDR2 YFSETQ. The CDR3 is made up of 15 amino acids.

The rearrangement links TRBV27 to TRBJ2-3, with 7 bases lining up with TRBD1. This CDR3 has 15 residues. CDR1 is MNHEY and CDR2 is SMNVEV in the germline V gene (reference sequence). Losses at the gene ends were 5 bases for V and 6 bases for J; bases not matched to a gene: 11. Here the CDR3 reads CASSLSGTVRDTQYF. The CDR3 DNA reads as TGTGCCAGCAGTCTCTCCGGGACAGTGAGGGATACGCAGTATTTT.

The chain carries TRBV28 and TRBJ1-6; D is perhaps TRBD1 (5 bases). V gave up 3 bases and J gave up 1 base, with 16 bases separating them. The CDR3 is 18 amino acids. Germline V gives CDR1 MDHEN, CDR2 SYDVKM. CDR3 sequence: CASSLYRRRGSYNSPLHF. DNA for the CDR3: TGTGCCAGCAGTTTGTATAGGAGGAGGGGATCCTATAATTCACCCCTCCACTTT.

This clone came up a few times. This chain joins TRBV11-2 and TRBJ2-7; 12 nucleotides agree with TRBD2. The CDR3 has 15 amino acids. Germline V gene data show CDR1 as SGHAT and CDR2 as FQNNGV. After removal of 4 bases from V and 1 base from J, the junction contained 2 bases not matched to a gene. The CDR3 nucleotides are TGTGCCAGCAGCTCTGGACTAGCGGGGTCCTACGAGCAGTACTTC. Its protein is CASSSGLAGSYEQYF.

This clone was recorded once. The rearrangement joins TRBV5-1 to TRBJ1-2, with 7 bases aligning to TRBD1. The CDR3 spans 13 residues. The V gene's germline CDR1 is SGHRS and CDR2 YFSETQ. With 4 bases clipped from V and 2 bases from J, the junction kept 2 bases outside the gene matches. DNA for the CDR3: TGCGCCAGCAGCGCGACAGGGAACTATGGCTACACCTTC. Translation gives CASSATGNYGYTF.

V is TRBV4-2 and J is TRBJ2-7; TRBD1 matches at 9 bases. CDR1 and CDR2 (germline): LGHNA, YNFKEQ. The J segment lost 3 bases and the V segment lost 4 bases, leaving 13 bases of the junction unmatched. The CDR3 runs to 17 residues. The CDR3 is CASSRELGRGQGYEQYF. The CDR3 DNA reads as TGTGCCAGCAGCCGGGAGCTAGGAAGGGGACAGGGCTACGAGCAGTACTTC.

The rearrangement links TRBV4-1 to TRBJ2-3; D call uncertain. The CDR3 totals 10 residues. V shed 6 bases and J shed 6 bases, with 4 bases lying between them. Germline assignment: CDR1 MGHRA and CDR2 YSYEKL. Here the CDR3 reads CASSGDTQYF. Written as DNA, the CDR3 is TGCGCCAGCAGTGGCGATACGCAGTATTTT.

The J gene is TRBJ1-5, the V gene TRBV10-3; D is uncertain. The V and J ends lost 0 bases and 6 bases respectively, with 9 bases between them. In germline, CDR1 is ENHRY, CDR2 SYGVKD. The CDR3 totals 14 residues. DNA of the CDR3: TGTGCCATCAGTGAGTCTTATGGAGGTCAGCCCCAGCATTTT. Its protein is CAISESYGGQPQHF.